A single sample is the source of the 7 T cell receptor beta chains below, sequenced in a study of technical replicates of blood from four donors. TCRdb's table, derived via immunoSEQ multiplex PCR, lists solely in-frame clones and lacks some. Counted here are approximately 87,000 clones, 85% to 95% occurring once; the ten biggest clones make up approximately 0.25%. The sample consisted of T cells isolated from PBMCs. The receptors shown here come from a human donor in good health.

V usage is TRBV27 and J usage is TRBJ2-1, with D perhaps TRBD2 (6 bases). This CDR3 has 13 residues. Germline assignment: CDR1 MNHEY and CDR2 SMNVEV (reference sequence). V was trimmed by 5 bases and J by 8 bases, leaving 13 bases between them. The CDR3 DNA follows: TGTGCCAGCAGTCTGGAGGGCCCCCATGAGCAGTTCTTC. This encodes CASSLEGPHEQFF.

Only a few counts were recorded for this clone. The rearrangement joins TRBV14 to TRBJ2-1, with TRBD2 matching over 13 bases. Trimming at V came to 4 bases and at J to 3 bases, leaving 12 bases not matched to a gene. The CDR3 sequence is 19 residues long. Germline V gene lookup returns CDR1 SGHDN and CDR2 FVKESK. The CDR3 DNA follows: TGTGCCAGCAGCCCCCGTCCGGGACTAGCGGGAAGCCTCTACAATGAGCAGTTCTTC. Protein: CASSPRPGLAGSLYNEQFF.

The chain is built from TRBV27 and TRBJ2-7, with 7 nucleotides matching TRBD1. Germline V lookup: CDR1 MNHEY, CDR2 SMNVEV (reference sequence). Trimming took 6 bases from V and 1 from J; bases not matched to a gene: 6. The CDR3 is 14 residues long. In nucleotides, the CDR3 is TGTGCCAGCAGGGGGACAGCCCGATCCTACGAGCAGTACTTC. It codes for CASRGTARSYEQYF.

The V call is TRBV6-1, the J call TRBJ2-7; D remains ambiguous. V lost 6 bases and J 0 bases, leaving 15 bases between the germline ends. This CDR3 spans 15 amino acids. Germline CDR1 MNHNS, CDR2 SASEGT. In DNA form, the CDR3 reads TGTGCCAGCAGCCTCTCGTCTGCAGGCTCCTACGAGCAGTACTTC. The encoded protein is CASSLSSAGSYEQYF.

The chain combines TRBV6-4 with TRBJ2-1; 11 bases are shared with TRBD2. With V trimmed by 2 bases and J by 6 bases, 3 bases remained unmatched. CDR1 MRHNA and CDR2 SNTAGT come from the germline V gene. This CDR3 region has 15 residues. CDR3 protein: CASSDRTSGFNEQFF. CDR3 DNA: TGTGCCAGCAGTGACCGGACTAGCGGGTTCAATGAGCAGTTCTTC.

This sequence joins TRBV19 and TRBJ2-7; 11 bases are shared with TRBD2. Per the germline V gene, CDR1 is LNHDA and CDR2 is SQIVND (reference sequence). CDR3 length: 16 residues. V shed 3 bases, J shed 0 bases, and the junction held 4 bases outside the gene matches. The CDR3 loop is CASSIATSGSSYEQYF. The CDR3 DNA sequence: TGTGCCAGTAGTATCGCTACTAGCGGGAGCTCCTACGAGCAGTACTTC.

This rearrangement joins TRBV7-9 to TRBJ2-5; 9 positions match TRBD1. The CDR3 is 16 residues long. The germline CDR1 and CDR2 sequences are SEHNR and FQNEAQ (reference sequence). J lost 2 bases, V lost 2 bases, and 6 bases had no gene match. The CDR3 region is CASSLSGTGSQETQYF. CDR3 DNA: TGTGCCAGCAGCTTATCGGGGACAGGGAGTCAAGAGACCCAGTACTTC. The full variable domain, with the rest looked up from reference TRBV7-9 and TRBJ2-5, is DTGVSQNPRHKITKRGQNVTFRCDPISEHNRLYWYRQTLGQGPEFLTYFQNEAQLEKSRLLSDRFSAERPKGSFSTLEIQRTEQGDSAMYLCASSLSGTGSQETQYFGPGTRLLVL.